The 7 T cell receptor beta chains listed next were all sequenced from one sample in a study of T cell responses to AZD1222 COVID-19 vaccine. TCRdb's table, derived via immunoSEQ multiplex PCR, lists solely in-frame clones and lacks some. The table records about 210,000 clones, 94% of them present only once. Source: peripheral blood, taken 28 days after the second dose of the MenACWY control vaccine. The origin of the receptors is an adult who received the MenACWY meningococcal vaccine as a control.

The chain links TRBV13 to TRBJ2-7, with D perhaps TRBD2 (6 bases). In germline, CDR1 is PRHDT, CDR2 FYEKMQ (reference sequence). The V end was cut by 2 bases, the J end by 2 bases, with 10 bases between. The CDR3 is made up of 14 amino acids. The CDR3 sequence: CASSLKEGTYEQYF. In DNA form, the CDR3 reads TGTGCCAGCAGCTTAAAGGAGGGGACCTACGAGCAGTACTTC.

V and J are TRBV4-1 and TRBJ1-5; no clear D. V was pared by 3 bases and J by 1 base, with 16 bases between. CDR1 and CDR2 (germline): MGHRA, YSYEKL. The CDR3 is made up of 17 amino acids. CDR3 DNA: TGCGCCAGCAGCCACGCAGGAGAACGAGGGAGCAATCAGCCCCAGCATTTT. It is translated as CASSHAGERGSNQPQHF.

The gene calls are TRBV10-3 and TRBJ2-3; 7 positions match TRBD1. CDR3 length equals 13 residues. From germline, CDR1 is ENHRY and CDR2 SYGVKD. The trim removed 10 bases at V and 3 bases at J, leaving 7 bases unmatched. The CDR3 here is CATLEQGTDTQYF. CDR3 DNA: TGTGCCACCCTAGAACAGGGGACAGATACGCAGTATTTT.

The rearrangement uses TRBV2 and TRBJ2-5, with D uncertain. Trimming removed 5 bases from V and 7 bases from J, with 14 bases in between. This CDR3 is built from 13 residues. Germline CDR1 reads SNHLY; CDR2 reads FYNNEI. In nucleotides, the CDR3 is TGTGCCAGCAGTAGGGATAACACGGGGACCCAGTACTTC. Amino acids: CASSRDNTGTQYF.

CDR3 in amino acids: CASSLAGGGEKLFF. CDR3 nucleotides: TGTGCCAGCAGCTTAGCCGGGGGCGGTGAAAAACTGTTTTTT. The V and J genes are TRBV5-6 and TRBJ1-4; a possible D gene is TRBD1 (6 bases). Germline V gene data show CDR1 as SGHDT and CDR2 as YYEEEE. V was cut by 2 bases and J by 7 bases, with 12 bases left in between. This CDR3 spans 14 amino acids.

The V call is TRBV7-2, the J call TRBJ1-2; the D gene is possibly TRBD1 (6 bases). Trimming left V 6 bases short and J 1 base short, with 12 bases between. In germline, CDR1 is SGHTA, CDR2 FQGNSA. The CDR3 length is 14 residues. DNA of the CDR3: TGTGCCAGCAGTCGGGACACAAATAACTATGGCTACACCTTC. Protein sequence: CASSRDTNNYGYTF.

This clone has only one observation. The chain employs TRBV27 and TRBJ1-1; D is unclear. Deletions cut 5 bases from V and 11 bases from J, with 15 bases between. The CDR3 contains 12 residues. Germline-derived CDR1 and CDR2 are MNHEY and SMNVEV (reference sequence). In nucleotides, the CDR3 is TGTGCCAGCAGTGCCGGCCGAACCGGCGCTTTCTTT. This gives the protein CASSAGRTGAFF.